Sequencing of this T cell receptor (beta chain) was carried out in a study of shared clonotypes between healthy human individuals. Study at large: CD4 naive and CD4 memory each took three plates per donor, while CD8 naive took two and CD8 memory one.

Naive CD4+ cells were CD45RA-selected; the remaining cells were memory. Sequencing was performed with immunoSEQ multiplex PCR; in TCRdb, only in-frame clones are kept and a portion is missing. The sample gives some 1.5 million clones, roughly 96% of which show up once; roughly 1.2% is in the top ten. The junction had 12 bases not matched to a gene; V was cut back by 10 bases and J by 5 bases. This CDR3 region has 15 residues. Germline CDR1 reads MDHEN; CDR2 reads SYDVKM. Whole-study results and caveats: Clonotype sharing across a handful of donors was observed for 4% to 5.5% of naive CD4 clonotypes.

On this clone itself: Antigen unknown.

The V gene is TRBV28, the J gene TRBJ2-1; 9 bases map to TRBD2. This receptor was identified in a young man in good health. Sequenced: naive CD4+ T cells sorted from blood. Documented subset: CD45RA+ positively selected. The CDR3 sequence is CATKQWREGNNEQFF. In DNA, the CDR3 is TGTGCCACCAAGCAGTGGCGGGAGGGAAACAATGAGCAGTTCTTC.